This record concerns one TCR beta chain sequence. In the study's own analysis: The authors estimated nucleated cell counts from reference gene primer amplification. Assay used: immunoSEQ multiplex PCR; TCRdb lists only in-frame clones, some missing. The V and J calls and the clone size are those of that table, but D and trimming were determined from the DNA. Of about 300,000 clones listed, 85% are singletons. The V and J ends lost 8 bases and 4 bases respectively, with 17 bases between them. Per germline, CDR1 SEHNR and CDR2 FQNEAQ (reference sequence). CDR3 length: 14 residues. The data were obtained in a study of blood T cell repertoires in COVID-19. Study-level information: COVID-19 samples collected from the United States, Italy and Spain covered acute and convalescent phases. In each case, the material was cDNA or gDNA derived from T cells, B-cell-depleted T cells, or PBMCs.

Within 2 weeks of study entry, exposed participants had contacted a PCR-confirmed or clinician-diagnosed COVID-19 case. The sequence derives from a woman in her twenties or thirties who had been exposed to COVID-19. Sample: PBMCs or T cells enriched from blood (not recorded which). The rearrangement joins TRBV7-9 to TRBJ1-2, with D perhaps matching TRBD1 (6 bases). CDR3 coding DNA: TGTGCCAGCGGCCCCGGCGGGGGCGCCTATGGCTACACCTTC. Residues: CASGPGGGAYGYTF.